These 25 T cell receptor beta chains share one sample of origin, sequenced in a study of blood T cell repertoires in COVID-19 (dated by TCRdb to the early 2020s). The method behind the library was the immunoSEQ multiplex PCR assay. What TCRdb holds here is the immuneACCESS table cut down to in-frame rearrangements. Part of the clones is not present; checked against another copy, under half of the missing clones reflect an unresolved V gene, and the others are unexplained. The sample records 270,000 or so clones, approximately 90% of which are singletons. The top ten clones comprise 2.5% to 3% of the sample. The sample taken for sequencing was PBMCs or T cells enriched from blood (not recorded which). Every receptor here comes from a man in his forties or fifties who had been exposed to COVID-19.

The chain is built from TRBV7-9 and TRBJ2-1, with TRBD2 matching over 9 bases. The length of the CDR3 is 15 residues. The junction had 18 bases not matched to a gene; V was cut back by 5 bases and J by 16 bases. Germline CDR1 SEHNR, CDR2 FQNEAQ (reference sequence). The CDR3 reads CASSPDSGSSLRGFF. In DNA form, the CDR3 reads TGTGCCAGCAGCCCTGATAGCGGGAGCAGCTTGCGCGGTTTCTTC.

The chain uses TRBV2 and TRBJ2-7; 14 bases match TRBD2. The CDR3 length is 16 residues. Germline values: CDR1 SNHLY, CDR2 FYNNEI. The ends lost 5 bases at V and 3 bases at J; junction bases unmatched: 6. The CDR3 DNA sequence: TGTGCCAGCAGTAAGATAGGGACTAGCGGGAGCTACGAGCAGTACTTC. Translation gives CASSKIGTSGSYEQYF. Full variable domain (outside the CDR3, taken from reference TRBV2 and TRBJ2-7): EPEVTQTPSHQVTQMGQEVILRCVPISNHLYFYWYRQILGQKVEFLVSFYNNEISEKSEIFDDQFSVERPDGSNFTLKIRSTKLEDSAMYFCASSKIGTSGSYEQYFGPGTRLTVT.

This clone was recorded once. This chain links TRBV18 with TRBJ2-7; 11 positions match TRBD2. This CDR3 is 18 amino acids long. V trimming: 2 bases; J trimming: 2 bases; junction bases outside the gene matches: 11. Germline CDR1 is KGHSH and CDR2 is LQKENI. DNA of the CDR3: TGTGCCAGCTCACCAACGGTAGTAGCGGGAGGGAGCCCCTACGAGCAGTACTTC. Amino acid sequence: CASSPTVVAGGSPYEQYF. The full variable domain, rest sourced from reference TRBV18 and TRBJ2-7, is NAGVMQNPRHLVRRRGQEARLRCSPMKGHSHVYWYRQLPEEGLKFMVYLQKENIIDESGMPKERFSAEFPKEGPSILRIQQVVRGDSAAYFCASSPTVVAGGSPYEQYFGPGTRLTVT.

This sequence joins TRBV28 and TRBJ2-7, with 7 bases lining up with TRBD2. The ends lost 5 bases at V and 0 bases at J; junction bases unmatched: 10. The CDR3 extends over 16 amino acids. CDR1 is MDHEN, CDR2 SYDVKM, per germline. This CDR3 is CASSPGALAASYEQYF. CDR3 nucleotides: TGTGCCAGCAGTCCTGGTGCCCTAGCGGCCTCCTACGAGCAGTACTTC. The complete variable domain, with remaining parts taken from reference TRBV28 and TRBJ2-7, reads DVKVTQSSRYLVKRTGEKVFLECVQDMDHENMFWYRQDPGLGLRLIYFSYDVKMKEKGDIPEGYSVSREKKERFSLILESASTNQTSMYLCASSPGALAASYEQYFGPGTRLTVT.

J is TRBJ1-2 and V is TRBV15; 8 bases map to TRBD1. J gave up 7 bases and V 5 bases, and 12 bases lay outside the gene matches. The germline CDR1 and CDR2 sequences are LNHNV and YYDKDF (reference sequence). CDR3 length equals 15 residues. Written as DNA, the CDR3 is TGTGCCACCAGCTACCGTCCAGGGGGCGCGGGTGGCTACACCTTC. Translation gives CATSYRPGGAGGYTF.

The chain combines TRBV7-3 with TRBJ2-3; TRBD1 matches 8 bases. This CDR3 has 17 residues. Germline CDR1 reads SGHTA; CDR2 reads FQGTGA. V trimming: 3 bases; J trimming: 2 bases; junction bases outside the gene matches: 10. CDR3 loop: CASSLAPRQGATDTQYF. The CDR3 DNA is TGTGCCAGCAGCTTGGCACCCCGGCAGGGGGCCACAGATACGCAGTATTTT. Filled out from reference TRBV7-3 and TRBJ2-3, the complete variable domain reads GAGVSQTPSNKVTEKGKYVELRCDPISGHTALYWYRQSLGQGPEFLIYFQGTGAADDSGLPNDRFFAVRPEGSVSTLKIQRTERGDSAVYLCASSLAPRQGATDTQYFGPGTRLTVL.

The chain combines TRBV28 with TRBJ2-4, with TRBD2 identical over 10 bases. The CDR3 extends over 18 amino acids. Per germline, CDR1 MDHEN and CDR2 SYDVKM. After removal of 2 bases from V and 1 base from J, the junction contained 8 bases not matched to a gene. CDR3 coding DNA: TGTGCCAGCAGTTTACAGCGGGAGGGCCGGGGGGCCAAAAACATTCAGTACTTC. This translates into CASSLQREGRGAKNIQYF.

V gene TRBV28 combines with J gene TRBJ1-1; D unresolved. The germline V and J ends were trimmed by 5 bases and 5 bases, with 12 bases remaining between them. Per germline, CDR1 MDHEN and CDR2 SYDVKM. CDR3 length equals 13 residues. CDR3 amino acids: CASSNPLRTEAFF. The CDR3 DNA follows: TGTGCCAGCAGTAACCCCCTGAGGACTGAAGCTTTCTTT.

This chain joins TRBV28 and TRBJ1-2; 7 bases line up with TRBD1. Trimming took 5 bases from V and 0 from J; bases not matched to a gene: 6. The germline gives CDR1 MDHEN, CDR2 SYDVKM. The CDR3 has 15 amino acids. CDR3 nucleotides: TGTGCCAGCAGTCTACAAGGGACAGCTAACTATGGCTACACCTTC. Translated: CASSLQGTANYGYTF.

CDR3 residues: CASIPRDRGSGANVLTF. The CDR3 bases are TGTGCCAGTATACCGCGGGACAGGGGCTCTGGGGCCAACGTCCTGACTTTC. The V call is TRBV19, the J call TRBJ2-6; TRBD1 matches 10 bases. J gave up 0 bases and V 7 bases, and 6 bases lay outside the gene matches. The CDR3 loop spans 17 amino acids. Germline lookup yields CDR1 LNHDA and CDR2 SQIVND (reference sequence).

The rearrangement joins TRBV6-5 to TRBJ1-1; 7 bases fit TRBD1. Germline CDR1 and CDR2: MNHEY and SVGAGI. The V segment lost 6 bases and the J segment 8 bases; nucleotides outside the gene matches: 6. This CDR3 contains 12 residues. CDR3: CASSQGQREAFF. The CDR3 DNA reads TGTGCCAGCAGCCAGGGACAGAGAGAAGCTTTCTTT.

A few counts support this clone. The chain employs TRBV6-2 or TRBV6-3 and TRBJ1-1; D ambiguous. This CDR3 spans 12 amino acids. The V end was cut by 4 bases, the J end by 6 bases, with 9 bases between. Germline lookup yields CDR1 MNHEY and CDR2 SVGEGT. The CDR3 loop reads CASSLGAAEAFF. DNA for the CDR3: TGTGCCAGCAGTTTGGGTGCGGCTGAAGCTTTCTTT.

The rearrangement links TRBV6-2 or TRBV6-3 to TRBJ2-7, with a possible D match to TRBD2 (6 bases). Looked up from germline, CDR1 is MNHEY and CDR2 is SVGEGT. The V and J ends lost 3 bases and 4 bases respectively, with 16 bases between them. The CDR3 sequence is 15 residues long. CDR3 residues: CASSYQAGGPYEQYF. CDR3 coding DNA: TGTGCCAGCAGTTATCAAGCCGGGGGTCCTTACGAGCAGTACTTC.

This chain connects TRBV5-4 to TRBJ1-2, with D perhaps TRBD1 (6 bases). In germline, CDR1 is SGHNT, CDR2 YYREEE (reference sequence). Trimming took 1 base from V and 7 from J, leaving 14 bases between them. This CDR3 is built from 14 residues. CDR3 residues: CASSLHREPSGYTF. The DNA for the CDR3 is TGTGCCAGCAGCTTGCACAGGGAGCCATCTGGCTACACCTTC.

V gene TRBV27 combines with J gene TRBJ2-1; D may be TRBD2 (6 bases). In germline, CDR1 is MNHEY, CDR2 SMNVEV (reference sequence). This CDR3 region has 13 residues. Trimming removed 2 bases from V and 6 bases from J, with 8 bases in between. CDR3 nucleotide sequence: TGTGCCAGCAGTTTAGCGGGGACCAATGAGCAGTTCTTC. Translation gives CASSLAGTNEQFF.

The chain has TRBV7-2 and TRBJ1-1, with 7 bases aligning to TRBD1. Unmatched junction bases numbered 4, after V lost 2 bases and J lost 4 bases. This CDR3 has 14 amino acids. Germline-derived CDR1 and CDR2 are SGHTA and FQGNSA. This CDR3 is CASSLTSGGTEAFF. DNA for the CDR3: TGTGCCAGCAGCTTAACCTCAGGGGGCACTGAAGCTTTCTTT. Based on the CDR3 plus reference TRBV7-2 and TRBJ1-1, the full variable domain is GAGVSQSPSNKVTEKGKDVELRCDPISGHTALYWYRQSLGQGLEFLIYFQGNSAPDKSGLPSDRFSAERTGGSVSTLTIQRTQQEDSAVYLCASSLTSGGTEAFFGQGTRLTVV.

The V gene is TRBV19, the J gene TRBJ2-5; D perhaps matches TRBD2 (5 bases). The V and J ends lost 1 base and 5 bases respectively, with 8 bases between them. The CDR3 spans 13 residues. Germline loops: CDR1 LNHDA, CDR2 SQIVND (reference sequence). The CDR3 here is CASSIGRRETQYF. DNA for the CDR3: TGTGCCAGTAGTATAGGACGGAGGGAGACCCAGTACTTC.

V gene TRBV4-1 combines with J gene TRBJ2-2; D may be TRBD2 (5 bases). The germline V gene encodes CDR1 MGHRA and CDR2 YSYEKL. The CDR3 consists of 17 residues. The V gene lost 1 base and the J gene lost 1 base, with 13 bases spanning the gap. Here the CDR3 reads CASSQGPRGQNTGELFF. CDR3 bases: TGCGCCAGCAGCCAAGGCCCTCGGGGTCAGAACACCGGGGAGCTGTTTTTT.

This chain links TRBV27 with TRBJ1-1, with 8 bases that match TRBD1. V shed 7 bases and J 4 bases; nucleotides not matched to a gene: 8. CDR3 size: 14 residues. Germline V CDR1 and CDR2: MNHEY, SMNVEV (reference sequence). CDR3 region: CASTADGTGTEAFF. In DNA, the CDR3 is TGTGCCAGCACTGCGGACGGGACAGGCACTGAAGCTTTCTTT.

This clone showed up many times. The genes are TRBV7-2 and TRBJ2-7; TRBD2 aligns across 8 bases. The CDR3 is made up of 16 amino acids. Germline assignment: CDR1 SGHTA and CDR2 FQGNSA. The V and J ends lost 1 base and 2 bases, in that order; junction bases with no gene match: 7. CDR3 in amino acids: CASSLESWRGAYEQYF. DNA for the CDR3: TGTGCCAGCAGCTTAGAGTCCTGGCGGGGGGCCTACGAGCAGTACTTC.

The genes are TRBV7-9 and TRBJ1-4, with D possibly matching TRBD1 (6 bases). In germline, CDR1 is SEHNR, CDR2 FQNEAQ (reference sequence). Trimming cost V 8 bases and J 11 bases, with 24 bases left between them. This CDR3 has 15 amino acids. CDR3 residues: CASGTDRHFKFKLFF. For the CDR3, the DNA is TGTGCCAGCGGAACCGACAGGCACTTTAAATTTAAACTGTTTTTT.

The V and J genes are TRBV7-9 and TRBJ1-2; no firm D call. Germline CDR1 SEHNR, CDR2 FQNEAQ (reference sequence). This CDR3 comprises 12 residues. V gave up 1 base and J gave up 6 bases, with 6 bases separating them. Here the CDR3 DNA reads TGTGCCAGCAGCTTAGATCAGGATGGCTACACCTTC. Translating it yields CASSLDQDGYTF.

About this clone: Compared with germline, one end of the junction differs, possibly owing to a read error. This chain uses TRBV7-7 with TRBJ2-1, with a tentative D call TRBD2 (6 bases). Germline-derived CDR1 and CDR2 are SSHAT and FNYEAQ (reference sequence). The CDR3 consists of 18 residues. CDR3 residues: CASSPKGSGVSSYNEQFF. CDR3 bases: TGTGCTAGCAGCCCAAAGGGGTCGGGAGTCTCGTCCTACAATGAGCAGTTCTTC.

The V gene is TRBV5-6, the J gene TRBJ2-2, with 8 bases aligning to TRBD2. J gave up 4 bases and V 3 bases, and 8 bases lay outside the gene matches. Looked up from germline, CDR1 is SGHDT and CDR2 is YYEEEE. CDR3 size: 16 residues. This CDR3 reads CASSSNGGRSTGELFF. The CDR3 nucleotides are TGTGCCAGCAGCTCCAACGGCGGGAGGAGCACCGGGGAGCTGTTTTTT.

This clone was seen a single time. The chain is built from TRBV5-1 and TRBJ1-1, with a tentative D call TRBD1 (5 bases). The CDR3 has 15 amino acids. V lost 4 bases and J 6 bases, leaving 19 bases between the germline ends. Germline V gene sequence: CDR1 SGHRS, CDR2 YFSETQ. CDR3 DNA sequence: TGCGCCAGCAGCCTAGAATCGGGGGTTGGCTCTGAAGCTTTCTTT. Residues: CASSLESGVGSEAFF.